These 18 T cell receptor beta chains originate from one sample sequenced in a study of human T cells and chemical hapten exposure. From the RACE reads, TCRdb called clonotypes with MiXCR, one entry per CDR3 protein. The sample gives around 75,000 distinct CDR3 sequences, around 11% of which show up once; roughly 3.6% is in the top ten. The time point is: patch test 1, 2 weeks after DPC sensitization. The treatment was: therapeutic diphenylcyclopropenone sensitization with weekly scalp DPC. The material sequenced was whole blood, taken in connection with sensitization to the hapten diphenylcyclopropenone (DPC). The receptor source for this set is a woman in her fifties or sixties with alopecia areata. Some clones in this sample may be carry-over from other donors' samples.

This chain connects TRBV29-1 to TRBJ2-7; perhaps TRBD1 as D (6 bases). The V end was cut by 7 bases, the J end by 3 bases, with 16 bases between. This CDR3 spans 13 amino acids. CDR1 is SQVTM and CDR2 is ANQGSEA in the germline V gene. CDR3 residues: CSAQGSPIYEQYF. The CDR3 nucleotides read TGCAGCGCACAGGGCTCCCCGATCTACGAGCAGTACTTC.

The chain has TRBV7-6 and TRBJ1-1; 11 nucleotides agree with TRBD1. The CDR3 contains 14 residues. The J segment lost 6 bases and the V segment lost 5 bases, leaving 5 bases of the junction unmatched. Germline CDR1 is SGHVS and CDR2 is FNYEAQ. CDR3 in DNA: TGTGCCAGCAGCCCAGGACAGGGGGCATCTGAAGCTTTCTTT. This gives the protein CASSPGQGASEAFF.

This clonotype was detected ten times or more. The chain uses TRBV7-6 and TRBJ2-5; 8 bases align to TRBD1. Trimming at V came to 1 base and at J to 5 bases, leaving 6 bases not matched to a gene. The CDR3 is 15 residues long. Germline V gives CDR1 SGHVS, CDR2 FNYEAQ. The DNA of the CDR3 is TGTGCCAGCAGCTTAGGGGCGACAGGGGATGAGACCCAGTACTTC. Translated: CASSLGATGDETQYF.

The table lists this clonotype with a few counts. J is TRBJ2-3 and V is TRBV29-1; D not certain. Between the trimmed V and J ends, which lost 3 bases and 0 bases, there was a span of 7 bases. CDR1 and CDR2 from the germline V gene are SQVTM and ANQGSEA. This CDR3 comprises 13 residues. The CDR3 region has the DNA TGCAGCGTTGAGGGCGGAAGCACAGATACGCAGTATTTT. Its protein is CSVEGGSTDTQYF.

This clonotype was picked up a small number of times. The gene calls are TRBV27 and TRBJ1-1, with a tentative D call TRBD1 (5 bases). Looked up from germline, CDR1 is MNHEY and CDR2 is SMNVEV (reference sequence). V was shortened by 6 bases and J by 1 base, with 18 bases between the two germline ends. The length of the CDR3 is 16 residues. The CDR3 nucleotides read TGTGCCAGCAGCCCCAACAGGCGTTTCTCGAACACTGAAGCTTTCTTT. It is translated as CASSPNRRFSNTEAFF.

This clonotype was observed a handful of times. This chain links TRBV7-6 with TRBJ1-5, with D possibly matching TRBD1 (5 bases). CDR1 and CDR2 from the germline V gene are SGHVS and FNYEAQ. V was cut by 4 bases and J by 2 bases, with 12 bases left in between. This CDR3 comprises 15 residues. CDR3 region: CASSSGGGGNQPQHF. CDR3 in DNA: TGTGCCAGCAGCTCCGGCGGGGGTGGCAATCAGCCCCAGCATTTT. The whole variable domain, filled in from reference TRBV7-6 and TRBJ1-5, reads GAGVSQSPRYKVTKRGQDVALRCDPISGHVSLYWYRQALGQGPEFLTYFNYEAQQDKSGLPNDRFSAERPEGSISTLTIQRTEQRDSAMYRCASSSGGGGNQPQHFGDGTRLSIL.

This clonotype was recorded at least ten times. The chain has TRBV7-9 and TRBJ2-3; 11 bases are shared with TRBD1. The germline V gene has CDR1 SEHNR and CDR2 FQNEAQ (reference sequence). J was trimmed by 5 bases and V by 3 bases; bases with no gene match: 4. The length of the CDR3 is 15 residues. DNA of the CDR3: TGTGCCAGCAGCTTTGGACAGGGGGCTGGAGATACGCAGTATTTT. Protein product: CASSFGQGAGDTQYF.

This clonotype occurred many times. The chain's CDR3 is CSAPKQGAGTGELFF. The CDR3, as DNA: TGCAGTGCGCCTAAACAGGGGGCGGGCACCGGGGAGCTGTTTTTT. The V gene is TRBV20-1, the J gene TRBJ2-2, with 9 bases lining up with TRBD1. Germline assignment: CDR1 DFQATT and CDR2 SNEGSKA (reference sequence). V gave up 6 bases and J gave up 4 bases; unmatched junction bases: 9. The CDR3 runs to 15 residues.

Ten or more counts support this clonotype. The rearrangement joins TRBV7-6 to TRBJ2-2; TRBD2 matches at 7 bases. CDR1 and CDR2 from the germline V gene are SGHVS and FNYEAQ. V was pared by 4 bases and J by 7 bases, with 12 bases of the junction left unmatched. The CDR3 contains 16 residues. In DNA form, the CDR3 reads TGTGCCAGCAGCTCCAGTGCCGCGGGAGCGGGCGGGGAGCTGTTTTTT. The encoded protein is CASSSSAAGAGGELFF.

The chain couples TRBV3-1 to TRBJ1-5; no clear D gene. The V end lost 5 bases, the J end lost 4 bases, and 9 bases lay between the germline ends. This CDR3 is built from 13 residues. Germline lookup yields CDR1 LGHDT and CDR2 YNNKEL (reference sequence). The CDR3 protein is CASSFLSNQPQHF. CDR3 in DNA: TGTGCCAGCAGCTTTCTCTCTAATCAGCCCCAGCATTTT. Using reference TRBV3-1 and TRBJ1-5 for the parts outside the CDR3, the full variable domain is DTAVSQTPKYLVTQMGNDKSIKCEQNLGHDTMYWYKQDSKKFLKIMFSYNNKELIINETVPNRFSPKSPDKAHLNLHINSLELGDSAVYFCASSFLSNQPQHFGDGTRLSIL.

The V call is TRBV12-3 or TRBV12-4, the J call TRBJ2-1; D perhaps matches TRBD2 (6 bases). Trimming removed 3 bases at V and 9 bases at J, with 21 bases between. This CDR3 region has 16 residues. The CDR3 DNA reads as TGTGCCAGCAGTTTTCCGCAGGGACCACCGCGGGGTGAGCAGTTCTTC. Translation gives CASSFPQGPPRGEQFF.

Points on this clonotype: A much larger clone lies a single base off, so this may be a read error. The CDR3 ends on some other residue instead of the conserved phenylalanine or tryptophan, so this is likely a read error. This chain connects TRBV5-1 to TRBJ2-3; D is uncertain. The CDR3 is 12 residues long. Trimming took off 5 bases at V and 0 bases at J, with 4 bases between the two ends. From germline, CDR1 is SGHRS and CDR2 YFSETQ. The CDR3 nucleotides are TGCGCCAGCAGAATCAGCACAGATACGCAGTATTCT. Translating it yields CASRISTDTQYS.

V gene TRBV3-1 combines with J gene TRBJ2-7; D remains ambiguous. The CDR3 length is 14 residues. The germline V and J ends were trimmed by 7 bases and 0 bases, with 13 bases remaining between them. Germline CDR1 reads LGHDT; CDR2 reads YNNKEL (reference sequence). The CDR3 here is CASTRSPSSYEQYF. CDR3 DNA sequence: TGTGCCAGCACCCGCTCCCCCAGCTCCTACGAGCAGTACTTC.

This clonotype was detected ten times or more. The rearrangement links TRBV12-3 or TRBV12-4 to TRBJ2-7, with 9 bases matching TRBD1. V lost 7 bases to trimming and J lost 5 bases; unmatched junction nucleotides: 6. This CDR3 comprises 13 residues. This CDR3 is CASILTGGHEQYF. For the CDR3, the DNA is TGTGCCAGCATCCTGACAGGGGGGCACGAGCAGTACTTC.

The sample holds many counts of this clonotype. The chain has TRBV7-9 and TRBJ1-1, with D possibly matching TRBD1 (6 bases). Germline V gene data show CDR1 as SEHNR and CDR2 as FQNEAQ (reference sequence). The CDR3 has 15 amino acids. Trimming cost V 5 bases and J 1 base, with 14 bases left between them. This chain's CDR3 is CASSPWTAPNTEAFF. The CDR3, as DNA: TGTGCCAGCAGCCCTTGGACAGCGCCGAACACTGAAGCTTTCTTT.

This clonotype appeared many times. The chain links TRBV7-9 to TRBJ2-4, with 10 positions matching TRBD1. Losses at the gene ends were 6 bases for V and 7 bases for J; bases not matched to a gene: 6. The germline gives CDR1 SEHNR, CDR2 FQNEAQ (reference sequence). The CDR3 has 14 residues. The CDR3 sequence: CASRTGGARNIQYF. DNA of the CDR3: TGTGCCAGCAGGACAGGGGGCGCGAGGAACATTCAGTACTTC.

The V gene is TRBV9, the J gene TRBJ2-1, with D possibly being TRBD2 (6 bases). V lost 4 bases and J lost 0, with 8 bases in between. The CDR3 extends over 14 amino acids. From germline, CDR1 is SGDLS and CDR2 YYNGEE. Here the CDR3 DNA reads TGTGCCAGCAGCTCCGGGGGCTCCTACAATGAGCAGTTCTTC. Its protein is CASSSGGSYNEQFF. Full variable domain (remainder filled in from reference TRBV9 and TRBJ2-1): DSGVTQTPKHLITATGQRVTLRCSPRSGDLSVYWYQQSLDQGLQFLIQYYNGEERAKGNILERFSAQQFPDLHSELNLSSLELGDSALYFCASSSGGSYNEQFFGPGTRLTVL.

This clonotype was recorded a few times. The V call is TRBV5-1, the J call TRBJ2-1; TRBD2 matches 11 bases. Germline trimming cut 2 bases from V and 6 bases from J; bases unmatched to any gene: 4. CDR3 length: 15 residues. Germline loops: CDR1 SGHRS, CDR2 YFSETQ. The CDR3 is CASSLSTSGANEQFF. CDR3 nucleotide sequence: TGCGCCAGCAGCTTATCGACTAGCGGGGCCAATGAGCAGTTCTTC.